The sequence of this T cell receptor (beta chain) was determined in a study of early T cells in non-severe SARS-CoV-2 infection. Points from the study as a whole: VDJdb matching, biased toward anti-spike CD8 responses, missed private and CD4 specificities.

The length of the CDR3 is 14 residues. Germline V CDR1 and CDR2: DFQATT, SNEGSKA (reference sequence). The ends lost 2 bases at V and 3 bases at J; junction bases unmatched: 5. TCRdb passed the 5' RACE reads through MiXCR, listing each CDR3 protein once. The sample consists of more than 65,000 distinct CDR3 sequences, around an eighth of them appearing once. This clonotype was counted at least ten times. What it binds is not known. Material: whole blood, obtained at baseline. V usage is TRBV20-1 and J usage is TRBJ1-2, with 8 bases fitting TRBD1. The TCR was taken from an adult who was a healthcare worker with PCR-confirmed SARS-CoV-2 infection or an uninfected control (not recorded which). The CDR3 region is CSARSSGGDYGYTF. The CDR3 nucleotides are TGCAGTGCTAGATCTTCAGGGGGCGACTATGGCTACACCTTC.